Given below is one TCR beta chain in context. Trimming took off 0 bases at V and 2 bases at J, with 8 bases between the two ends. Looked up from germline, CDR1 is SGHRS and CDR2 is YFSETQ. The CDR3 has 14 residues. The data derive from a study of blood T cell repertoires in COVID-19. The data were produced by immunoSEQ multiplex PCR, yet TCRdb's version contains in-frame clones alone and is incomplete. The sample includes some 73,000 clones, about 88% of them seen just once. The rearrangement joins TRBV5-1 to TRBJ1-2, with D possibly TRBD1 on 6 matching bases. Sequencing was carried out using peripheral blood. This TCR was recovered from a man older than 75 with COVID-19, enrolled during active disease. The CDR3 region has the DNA TGCGCCAGCAGCTTGGATACAGGGAACTATGGCTACACCTTC. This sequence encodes CASSLDTGNYGYTF.